These 15 T cell receptor beta chains originate from one sample sequenced in a study of blood T cell repertoires in COVID-19. The repertoire was sequenced with immunoSEQ multiplex PCR; TCRdb's copy has only in-frame clones and lacks some. In the table there are 210,000 or so clones, approximately 90% of which are singletons. Sequencing used peripheral blood. The receptors shown here come from a man aged 25 to 40 with COVID-19, enrolled during active disease.

This rearrangement joins TRBV18 to TRBJ1-1; 8 bases match TRBD1. V gave up 2 bases and J gave up 5 bases; unmatched junction bases: 7. The germline V gene has CDR1 KGHSH and CDR2 LQKENI. The CDR3 totals 15 residues. CDR3 nucleotide sequence: TGTGCCAGCTCACCATCTCAGGGGGCGCGAACTGAAGCTTTCTTT. Its translation is CASSPSQGARTEAFF.

The chain is built from TRBV5-1 and TRBJ1-6; D gene uncertain. Trimming left V 2 bases short and J 9 bases short, with 15 bases between. The CDR3 extends over 15 amino acids. Germline lookup yields CDR1 SGHRS and CDR2 YFSETQ. DNA of the CDR3: TGCGCCAGCAGCTTATCAGGCGGGAACACTTCACCCCTCCACTTT. Protein product: CASSLSGGNTSPLHF.

J is TRBJ2-1 and V is TRBV2; TRBD2 matches at 8 bases. The junction had 9 bases not matched to a gene; V was cut back by 0 bases and J by 8 bases. Germline V gene data show CDR1 as SNHLY and CDR2 as FYNNEI. This CDR3 has 16 amino acids. The CDR3 sequence is CASSEAQGLGLDEQFF. CDR3 DNA sequence: TGTGCCAGCAGTGAAGCGCAGGGACTAGGATTAGATGAGCAGTTCTTC.

The chain employs TRBV6-5 and TRBJ1-1; D not resolved. This CDR3 contains 13 residues. Germline V gene data show CDR1 as MNHEY and CDR2 as SVGAGI. V lost 4 bases to trimming and J lost 5 bases, with 11 bases between them. CDR3 coding DNA: TGTGCCAGCAGTTCATCGGGATTTACTGAAGCTTTCTTT. Translation gives CASSSSGFTEAFF.

The CDR3 protein is CASSPQYLNTEAFF. CDR3 in DNA: TGTGCCAGCAGCCCGCAGTATTTGAACACTGAAGCTTTCTTT. This chain joins TRBV3-1 (or the pseudogene TRBV3-2) and TRBJ1-1; the D is unclear. This CDR3 has 14 residues. The germline V and J ends were trimmed by 4 bases and 0 bases, with 9 bases remaining between them. Germline lookup yields CDR1 LGHDT and CDR2 YNNKEL (reference sequence).

This clone was observed a few times. The V call is TRBV27, the J call TRBJ2-2; maybe TRBD1 (5 bases). In germline, CDR1 is MNHEY, CDR2 SMNVEV (reference sequence). The CDR3 is 16 amino acids. V lost 1 base and J lost 1, with 10 bases in between. This CDR3 reads CASSLWQGVNTGELFF. In nucleotides, the CDR3 is TGTGCCAGCAGTTTATGGCAAGGGGTGAACACCGGGGAGCTGTTTTTT.

The genes are TRBV11-2 and TRBJ1-2; unclear D gene. The germline V gene encodes CDR1 SGHAT and CDR2 FQNNGV. V was clipped by 2 bases and J by 2 bases, with 9 bases between them. The CDR3 sequence is 14 residues long. CDR3 amino acids: CASSLTMANYGYTF. The CDR3 DNA reads TGTGCCAGCAGCTTAACGATGGCCAACTATGGCTACACCTTC.

The V call is TRBV10-3, the J call TRBJ1-2; maybe TRBD1 (5 bases). CDR3 length: 12 amino acids. V was cut by 6 bases and J by 5 bases, with 10 bases left in between. The germline CDR1 and CDR2 sequences are ENHRY and SYGVKD. The CDR3 nucleotides are TGTGCCATCAGGACAGCGGGTTATGGCTACACCTTC. Translating it yields CAIRTAGYGYTF.

In DNA form, the CDR3 reads TGTGCCAGCAGTTACTTGTCAGGGGCGGGTGAAAAACTGTTTTTT. This gives the protein CASSYLSGAGEKLFF. The V call is TRBV6-6, the J call TRBJ1-4; D might be TRBD1 (6 bases). Germline values: CDR1 MNHNY, CDR2 SVGAGI (reference sequence). The V end was cut by 1 base, the J end by 7 bases, with 13 bases between. The CDR3 is made up of 15 amino acids.

This chain uses TRBV7-6 with TRBJ1-3; D is perhaps TRBD1 (5 bases). Germline CDR1 is SGHVS and CDR2 is FNYEAQ. The CDR3 contains 16 residues. V gave up 0 bases and J gave up 0 bases, with 9 bases separating them. In DNA form, the CDR3 reads TGTGCCAGCAGCTTAGCGTCCGGGGGCTCTGGAAACACCATATATTTT. Translated: CASSLASGGSGNTIYF.

The chain combines TRBV18 with TRBJ1-2; D remains ambiguous. Germline CDR1 KGHSH, CDR2 LQKENI. The CDR3 is 14 amino acids. The V end lost 0 bases, the J end lost 8 bases, and 13 bases lay between the germline ends. The CDR3 sequence is CASSPPVTGEGYTF. CDR3 bases: TGTGCCAGCTCACCACCGGTAACCGGGGAAGGCTACACCTTC.

This chain links TRBV18 with TRBJ1-6; 8 bases map to TRBD1. The CDR3 covers 17 residues. Looked up from germline, CDR1 is KGHSH and CDR2 is LQKENI. V shed 1 base and J 10 bases; nucleotides not matched to a gene: 12. The CDR3 coding sequence is TGTGCCAGCTCACCACGGGTTGCAGGGGGCGCGGGATCACCCCTCCACTTT. Translation: CASSPRVAGGAGSPLHF.

V is TRBV11-2 and J is TRBJ2-1; 7 bases are a match to TRBD1. CDR1 is SGHAT and CDR2 is FQNNGV in the germline V gene. Losses at the gene ends were 1 base for V and 7 bases for J; bases not matched to a gene: 4. The CDR3 totals 14 residues. The CDR3 reads CASSLVVRGNEQFF. Written as DNA, the CDR3 is TGTGCCAGCAGCTTAGTGGTCAGGGGGAATGAGCAGTTCTTC.

This chain connects TRBV28 to TRBJ1-6, with 8 bases aligning to TRBD1. This CDR3 comprises 16 residues. Germline CDR1 is MDHEN and CDR2 is SYDVKM. The junction had 9 bases not matched to a gene; V was cut back by 5 bases and J by 6 bases. The CDR3 protein is CASSQDRGPVNSPLHF. The CDR3 DNA follows: TGTGCCAGCAGTCAAGACAGGGGACCCGTTAATTCACCCCTCCACTTT. The complete variable domain, with remaining parts taken from reference TRBV28 and TRBJ1-6, reads DVKVTQSSRYLVKRTGEKVFLECVQDMDHENMFWYRQDPGLGLRLIYFSYDVKMKEKGDIPEGYSVSREKKERFSLILESASTNQTSMYLCASSQDRGPVNSPLHFGNGTRLTVT.

This clone was counted once. The chain carries TRBV6-2 or TRBV6-3 and TRBJ2-7; 9 nucleotides agree with TRBD1. The CDR3 covers 16 residues. After removal of 2 bases from V and 5 bases from J, the junction contained 10 bases not matched to a gene. In germline, CDR1 is MNHEY, CDR2 SVGEGT. As DNA, the CDR3 is TGTGCCAGCAGTTACCCATCCGGGACAGGGCTGCACGAGCAGTACTTC. Amino acid sequence: CASSYPSGTGLHEQYF.